This T cell receptor beta chain was captured by sequencing in a study of T cell responses to AZD1222 COVID-19 vaccine. As for the study in general: Analysis merged second doses at about 4 or about 12 weeks.

Whole-study results and caveats: Females made up more of the donors, who were largely white British, and clonal diversity may have come out too low. Spike-spanning, vaccine-associated CD4 TCRs were dominant at 160-218 and 743-854. At baseline, just 6 or 7 AZD1222 recipients tested seropositive.

As regards this clone: What it recognizes is unknown.

Data came from immunoSEQ multiplex PCR; TCRdb stores just in-frame clones and leaves some out. The table shows roughly 130,000 clones, with 92% occurring only once. V was trimmed by 2 bases and J by 7 bases, leaving 10 bases between them. Germline CDR1 reads SGDLS; CDR2 reads YYNGEE. The CDR3 extends over 13 amino acids. The rearrangement joins TRBV9 to TRBJ2-1; no definite D call. Sequences were derived from peripheral blood, sampled on day 0 of AZD1222 vaccination. The clonotype originates from an adult in good health. This chain's CDR3 is CASSVVRGNEQFF. CDR3 coding DNA: TGTGCCAGCAGCGTCGTACGTGGGAATGAGCAGTTCTTC.